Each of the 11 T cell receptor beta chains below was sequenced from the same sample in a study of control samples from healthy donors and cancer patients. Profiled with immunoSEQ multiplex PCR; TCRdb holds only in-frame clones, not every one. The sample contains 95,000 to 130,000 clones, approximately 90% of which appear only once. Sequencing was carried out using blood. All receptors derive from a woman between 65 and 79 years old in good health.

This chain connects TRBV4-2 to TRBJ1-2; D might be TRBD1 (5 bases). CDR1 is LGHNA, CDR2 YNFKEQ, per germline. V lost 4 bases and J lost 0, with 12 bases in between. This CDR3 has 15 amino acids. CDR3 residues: CASSLGPGTNYGYTF. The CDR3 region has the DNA TGTGCCAGCAGCCTGGGACCAGGGACTAACTATGGCTACACCTTC.

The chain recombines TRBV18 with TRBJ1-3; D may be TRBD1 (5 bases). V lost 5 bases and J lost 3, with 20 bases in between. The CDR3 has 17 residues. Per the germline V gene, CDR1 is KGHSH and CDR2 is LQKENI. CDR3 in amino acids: CASSTTGPSLGGNTIYF. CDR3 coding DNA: TGTGCCAGCTCAACTACGGGACCGTCGTTAGGTGGAAACACCATATATTTT.

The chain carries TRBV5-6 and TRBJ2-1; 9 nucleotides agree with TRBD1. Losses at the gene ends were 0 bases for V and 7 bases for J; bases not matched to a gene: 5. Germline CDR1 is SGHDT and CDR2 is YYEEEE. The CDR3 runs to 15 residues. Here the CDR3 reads CASSLGGQGGNEQFF. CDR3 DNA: TGTGCCAGCAGCTTGGGGGGACAGGGTGGTAATGAGCAGTTCTTC.

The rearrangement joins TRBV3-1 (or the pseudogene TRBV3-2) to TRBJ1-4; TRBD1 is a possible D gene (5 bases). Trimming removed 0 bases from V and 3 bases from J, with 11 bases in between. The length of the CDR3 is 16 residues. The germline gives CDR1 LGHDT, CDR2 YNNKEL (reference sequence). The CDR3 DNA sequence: TGTGCCAGCAGCCAAGATCAAGGGGTTCCTAATGAAAAACTGTTTTTT. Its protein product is CASSQDQGVPNEKLFF.

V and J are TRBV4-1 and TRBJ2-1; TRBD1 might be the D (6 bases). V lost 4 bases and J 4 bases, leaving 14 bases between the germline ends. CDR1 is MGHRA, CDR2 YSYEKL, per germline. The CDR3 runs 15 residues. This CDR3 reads CASSPRQAMYNEQFF. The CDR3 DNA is TGCGCCAGCAGCCCCCGACAGGCGATGTACAATGAGCAGTTCTTC.

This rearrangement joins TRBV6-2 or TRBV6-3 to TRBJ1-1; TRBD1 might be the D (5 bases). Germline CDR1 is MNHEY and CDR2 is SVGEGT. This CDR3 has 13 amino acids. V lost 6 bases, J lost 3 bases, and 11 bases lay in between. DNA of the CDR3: TGTGCCAGCAGCCTCCTCAGGGACACTGAAGCTTTCTTT. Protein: CASSLLRDTEAFF.

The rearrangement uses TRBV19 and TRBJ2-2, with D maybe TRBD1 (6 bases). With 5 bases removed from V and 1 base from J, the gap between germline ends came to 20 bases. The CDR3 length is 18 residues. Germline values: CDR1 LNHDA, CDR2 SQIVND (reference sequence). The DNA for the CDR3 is TGTGCCAGTAGTCCCCACCCACACAGGGCGGGGAACACCGGGGAGCTGTTTTTT. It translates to CASSPHPHRAGNTGELFF.

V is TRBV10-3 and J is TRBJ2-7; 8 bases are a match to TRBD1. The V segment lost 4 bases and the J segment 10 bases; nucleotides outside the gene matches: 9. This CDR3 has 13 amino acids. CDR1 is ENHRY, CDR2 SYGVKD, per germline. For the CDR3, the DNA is TGTGCCATCAGTGCCCAGGGGGCTTCCCCTCAGTACTTC. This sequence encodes CAISAQGASPQYF.

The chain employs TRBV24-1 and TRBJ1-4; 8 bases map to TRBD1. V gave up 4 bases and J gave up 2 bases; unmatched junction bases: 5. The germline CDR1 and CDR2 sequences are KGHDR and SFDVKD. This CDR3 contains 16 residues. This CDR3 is CATSDPRQGTNEKLFF. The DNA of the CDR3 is TGTGCCACCAGTGACCCCCGACAGGGGACTAATGAAAAACTGTTTTTT.

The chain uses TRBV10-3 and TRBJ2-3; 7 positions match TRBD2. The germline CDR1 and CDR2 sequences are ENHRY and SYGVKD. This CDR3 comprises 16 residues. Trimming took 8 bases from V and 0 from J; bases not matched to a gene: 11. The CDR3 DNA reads TGTGCCATCGGAGGTAGCGGGCGGTCTAGCACAGATACGCAGTATTTT. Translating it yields CAIGGSGRSSTDTQYF.

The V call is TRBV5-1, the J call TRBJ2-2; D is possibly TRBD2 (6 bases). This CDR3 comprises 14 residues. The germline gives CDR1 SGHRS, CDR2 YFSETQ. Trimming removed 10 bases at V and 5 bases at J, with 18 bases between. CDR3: CACHRDWGTGELFF. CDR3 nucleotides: TGCGCCTGCCACCGGGACTGGGGTACCGGGGAGCTGTTTTTT.